The entry below gives a single TCR beta chain sequence along with its context. V was pared by 8 bases and J by 7 bases, with 11 bases between. The CDR3 loop spans 11 amino acids. The germline gives CDR1 SGHNT, CDR2 YENEEA. This sample was included in a study of blood T cell repertoires in COVID-19. Study-wide background: Material from acute and convalescent COVID-19 was sourced from the United States, Italy and Spain.

Clones were read by immunoSEQ multiplex PCR, and TCRdb kept only the in-frame ones, dropping some. The sample has almost 500,000 clones, about nine tenths seen once; the top ten hold 6.5% to 9.5%. The receptor comes from a woman aged 60-70 years who had recovered from COVID-19. The V and J genes are TRBV11-3 and TRBJ1-2; the D gene is possibly TRBD1 (5 bases). The source material was PBMCs or T cells enriched from blood (not recorded which). CDR3 bases: TGTGCCAGCGGCAGGGAGGCTGGCTACACCTTC. As protein: CASGREAGYTF.